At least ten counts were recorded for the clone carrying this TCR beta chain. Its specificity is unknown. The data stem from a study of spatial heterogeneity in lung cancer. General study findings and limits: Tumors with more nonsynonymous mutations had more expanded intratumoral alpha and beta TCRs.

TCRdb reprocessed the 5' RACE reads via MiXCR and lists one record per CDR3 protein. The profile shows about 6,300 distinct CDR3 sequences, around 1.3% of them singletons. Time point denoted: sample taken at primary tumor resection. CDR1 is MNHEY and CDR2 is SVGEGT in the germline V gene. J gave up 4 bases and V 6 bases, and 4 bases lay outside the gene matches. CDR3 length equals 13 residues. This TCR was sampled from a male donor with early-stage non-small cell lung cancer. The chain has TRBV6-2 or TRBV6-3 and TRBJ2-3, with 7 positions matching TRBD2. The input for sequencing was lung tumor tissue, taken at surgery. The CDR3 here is CASRSGTADTQYF. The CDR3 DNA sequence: TGTGCCAGCAGAAGCGGGACGGCAGATACGCAGTATTTT.